These 9 T cell receptor beta chains share one sample of origin, sequenced in a study of shared clonotypes between healthy human individuals. The data were produced by immunoSEQ multiplex PCR, yet TCRdb's version contains in-frame clones alone and is incomplete. This sample has approximately 1,000,000 clones, with 70% to 80% found just once. Input material: memory CD4+ T cells from PBMCs. This sample's subset: CD45RA-negative fraction. Source of these receptors: a man between 18 and 29 years old in good health. Some clones in this sample may be carry-over from other donors' samples.

The V call is TRBV18, the J call TRBJ1-2; 7 positions match TRBD1. Germline V gene sequence: CDR1 KGHSH, CDR2 LQKENI. Germline trimming cut 3 bases from V and 6 bases from J; bases unmatched to any gene: 7. This CDR3 has 14 amino acids. The CDR3, as DNA: TGTGCCAGCTCACCTGGGGGACAGTCTAATGGCTACACCTTC. Protein sequence: CASSPGGQSNGYTF. The whole variable domain, remainder taken from reference TRBV18 and TRBJ1-2, is NAGVMQNPRHLVRRRGQEARLRCSPMKGHSHVYWYRQLPEEGLKFMVYLQKENIIDESGMPKERFSAEFPKEGPSILRIQQVVRGDSAAYFCASSPGGQSNGYTFGSGTRLTVV.

The chain couples TRBV28 to TRBJ1-5; D remains unclear. The CDR3 length is 12 residues. Trimming shortened V by 8 bases and J by 4 bases, and 9 bases separated the two germline ends. Germline lookup yields CDR1 MDHEN and CDR2 SYDVKM. The CDR3 sequence: CASHTLNQPQHF. The CDR3 nucleotides are TGTGCCAGCCATACCCTTAATCAGCCCCAGCATTTT.

The chain recombines TRBV6-6 with TRBJ2-4; 9 bases map to TRBD1. The trim removed 7 bases at V and 0 bases at J, leaving 7 bases unmatched. Germline CDR1 reads MNHNY; CDR2 reads SVGAGI (reference sequence). The CDR3 loop spans 16 amino acids. CDR3 nucleotide sequence: TGTGCCAGCACCCCGGGACAGGGAATAGCCAAAAACATTCAGTACTTC. This encodes CASTPGQGIAKNIQYF.

This rearrangement joins TRBV6-5 to TRBJ1-1; possible D gene TRBD1, 5 bases. The CDR3 has 15 amino acids. Germline CDR1 is MNHEY and CDR2 is SVGAGI. The V end lost 6 bases, the J end lost 6 bases, and 20 bases lay between the germline ends. The DNA for the CDR3 is TGTGCCAGCAGCTCAGTCCCAGGGAACGGGGCTGAAGCTTTCTTT. This gives the protein CASSSVPGNGAEAFF.

The chain employs TRBV7-2 and TRBJ1-5; tentative D call: TRBD1 (6 bases). The CDR3 is 15 amino acids. V was pared by 5 bases and J by 3 bases, with 14 bases between. Germline CDR1 and CDR2: SGHTA and FQGNSA. CDR3 residues: CASSTQGQNNQPQHF. The CDR3 DNA is TGTGCCAGCAGCACCCAGGGACAAAACAATCAGCCCCAGCATTTT.

The chain recombines TRBV6-5 with TRBJ2-5; D is perhaps TRBD1 or TRBD2 (5 bases each). Looked up from germline, CDR1 is MNHEY and CDR2 is SVGAGI. Trimming cost V 0 bases and J 5 bases, with 16 bases left between them. This CDR3 has 16 amino acids. The CDR3 spells CASSYSGTTAWETQYF. Written as DNA, the CDR3 is TGTGCCAGCAGTTACTCCGGGACGACAGCTTGGGAGACCCAGTACTTC.

The chain recombines TRBV5-5 with TRBJ1-5, with unresolved D. Deletions cut 3 bases from V and 0 bases from J, with 7 bases between. CDR1 is SGHKS and CDR2 is YYEKEE in the germline V gene (reference sequence). The CDR3 is made up of 14 amino acids. CDR3: CASSSTTSNQPQHF. The CDR3 bases are TGTGCCAGCAGCTCGACAACTAGCAATCAGCCCCAGCATTTT.

The chain joins TRBV10-3 to TRBJ2-4; TRBD2 agrees at 8 bases. The J segment lost 13 bases and the V segment lost 2 bases, leaving 13 bases of the junction unmatched. CDR1 and CDR2 from the germline V gene are ENHRY and SYGVKD. The CDR3 has 15 amino acids. The CDR3 here is CAISEGGSSGTLQYF. The CDR3, as DNA: TGTGCCATCAGTGAGGGTGGAAGTAGCGGGACGCTCCAGTACTTC.

CDR3 protein: CASSSYRGSNEQFF. CDR3 nucleotides: TGTGCCAGCAGCTCGTACAGGGGATCAAATGAGCAGTTCTTC. The V gene is TRBV11-1, the J gene TRBJ2-1; TRBD1 agrees at 7 bases. Germline V gives CDR1 SGHAT, CDR2 FQDESV (reference sequence). This CDR3 region has 14 residues. The V gene end was trimmed by 4 bases and the J gene end by 7 bases; junction bases not matched to a gene: 7.